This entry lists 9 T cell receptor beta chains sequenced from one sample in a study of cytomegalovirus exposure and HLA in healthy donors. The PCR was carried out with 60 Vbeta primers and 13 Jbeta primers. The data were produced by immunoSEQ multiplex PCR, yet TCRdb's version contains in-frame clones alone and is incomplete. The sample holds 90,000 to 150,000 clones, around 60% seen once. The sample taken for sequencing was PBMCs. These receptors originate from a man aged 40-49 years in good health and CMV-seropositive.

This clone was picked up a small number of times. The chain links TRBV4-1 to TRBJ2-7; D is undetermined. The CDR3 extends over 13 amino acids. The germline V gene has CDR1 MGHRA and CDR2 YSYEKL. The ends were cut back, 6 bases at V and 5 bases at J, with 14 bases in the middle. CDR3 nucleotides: TGCGCCAGCAGACTCTATAGCCCCGACGAGCAGTACTTC. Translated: CASRLYSPDEQYF.

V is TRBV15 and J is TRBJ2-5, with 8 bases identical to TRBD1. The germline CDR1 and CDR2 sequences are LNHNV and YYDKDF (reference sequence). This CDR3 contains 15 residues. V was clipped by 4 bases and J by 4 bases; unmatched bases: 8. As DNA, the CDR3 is TGTGCCACCAGCACCAGAAGGACAGGGTTAGAGACCCAGTACTTC. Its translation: CATSTRRTGLETQYF.

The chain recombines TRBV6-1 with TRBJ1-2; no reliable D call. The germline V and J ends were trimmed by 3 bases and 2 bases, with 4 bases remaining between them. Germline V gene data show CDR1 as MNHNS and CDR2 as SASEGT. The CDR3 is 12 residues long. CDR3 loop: CASSDRNYGYTF. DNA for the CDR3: TGTGCCAGCAGTGACAGAAACTATGGCTACACCTTC.

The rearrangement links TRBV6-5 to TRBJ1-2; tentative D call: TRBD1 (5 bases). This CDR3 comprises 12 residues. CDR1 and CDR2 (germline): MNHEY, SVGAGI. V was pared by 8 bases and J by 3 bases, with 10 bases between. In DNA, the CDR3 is TGTGCCAGCGGCAGGGCCTACTATGGCTACACCTTC. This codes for CASGRAYYGYTF.

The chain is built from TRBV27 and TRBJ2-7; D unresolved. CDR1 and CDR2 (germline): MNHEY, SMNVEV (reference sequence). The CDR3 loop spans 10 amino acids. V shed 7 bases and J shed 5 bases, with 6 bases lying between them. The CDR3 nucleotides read TGTGCCAGCACCCTCCACGAGCAGTACTTC. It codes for CASTLHEQYF.

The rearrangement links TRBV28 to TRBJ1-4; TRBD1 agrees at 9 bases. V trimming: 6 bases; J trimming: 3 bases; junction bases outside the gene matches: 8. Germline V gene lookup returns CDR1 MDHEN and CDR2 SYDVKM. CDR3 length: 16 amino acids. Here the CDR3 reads CASSRTGVGANEKLFF. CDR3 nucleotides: TGTGCCAGCAGCCGGACAGGGGTTGGAGCTAATGAAAAACTGTTTTTT.

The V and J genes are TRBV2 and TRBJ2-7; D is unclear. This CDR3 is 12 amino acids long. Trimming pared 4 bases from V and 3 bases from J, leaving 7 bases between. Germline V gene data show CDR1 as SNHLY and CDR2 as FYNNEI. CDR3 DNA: TGTGCCAGCAGTGGTCAGCGCTACGAGCAGTACTTC. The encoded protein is CASSGQRYEQYF. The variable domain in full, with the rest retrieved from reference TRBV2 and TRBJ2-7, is EPEVTQTPSHQVTQMGQEVILRCVPISNHLYFYWYRQILGQKVEFLVSFYNNEISEKSEIFDDQFSVERPDGSNFTLKIRSTKLEDSAMYFCASSGQRYEQYFGPGTRLTVT.

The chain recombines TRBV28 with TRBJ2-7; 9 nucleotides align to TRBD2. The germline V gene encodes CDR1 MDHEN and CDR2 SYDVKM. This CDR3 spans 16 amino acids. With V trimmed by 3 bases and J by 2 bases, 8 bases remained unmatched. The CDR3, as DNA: TGTGCCAGCAGTTTGCCCGCTAGCGGGAATACCTACGAGCAGTACTTC. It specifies CASSLPASGNTYEQYF. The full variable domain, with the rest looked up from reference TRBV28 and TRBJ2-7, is DVKVTQSSRYLVKRTGEKVFLECVQDMDHENMFWYRQDPGLGLRLIYFSYDVKMKEKGDIPEGYSVSREKKERFSLILESASTNQTSMYLCASSLPASGNTYEQYFGPGTRLTVT.

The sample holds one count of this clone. The CDR3 here is CASSLEGQGKTQYF. The CDR3 DNA reads as TGCGCCAGCAGCTTGGAGGGCCAGGGCAAGACCCAGTACTTC. The chain combines TRBV5-1 with TRBJ2-5; D may be TRBD1 (5 bases). CDR3 size: 14 residues. The germline V and J ends were trimmed by 0 bases and 6 bases, with 12 bases remaining between them. Germline V CDR1 and CDR2: SGHRS, YFSETQ. The whole variable domain, filled in from reference TRBV5-1 and TRBJ2-5, reads KAGVTQTPRYLIKTRGQQVTLSCSPISGHRSVSWYQQTPGQGLQFLFEYFSETQRNKGNFPGRFSGRQFSNSRSEMNVSTLELGDSALYLCASSLEGQGKTQYFGPGTRLLVL.